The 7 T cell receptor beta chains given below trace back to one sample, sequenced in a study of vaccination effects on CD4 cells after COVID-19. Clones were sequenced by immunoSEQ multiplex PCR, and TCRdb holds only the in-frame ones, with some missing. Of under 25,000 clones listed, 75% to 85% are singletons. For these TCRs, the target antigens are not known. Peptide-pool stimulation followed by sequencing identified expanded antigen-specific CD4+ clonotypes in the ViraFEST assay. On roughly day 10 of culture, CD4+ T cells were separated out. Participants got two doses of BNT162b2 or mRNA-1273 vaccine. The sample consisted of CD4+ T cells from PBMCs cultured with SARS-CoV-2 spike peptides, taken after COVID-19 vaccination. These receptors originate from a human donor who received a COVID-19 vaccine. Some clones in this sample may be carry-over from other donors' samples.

The CDR3 spells CASRQGGREKLFF. CDR3 DNA sequence: TGTGCCAGCAGACAGGGAGGTCGTGAAAAACTGTTTTTT. The chain has TRBV21-1 and TRBJ1-4. TRBV21-1 is an annotated pseudogene. CDR3 length: 13 amino acids.

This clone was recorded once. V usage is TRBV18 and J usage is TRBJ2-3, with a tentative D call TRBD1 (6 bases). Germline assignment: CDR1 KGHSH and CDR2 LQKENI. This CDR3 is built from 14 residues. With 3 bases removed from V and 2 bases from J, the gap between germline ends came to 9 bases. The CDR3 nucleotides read TGTGCCAGCTCACCCTCAGGGGACACAGATACGCAGTATTTT. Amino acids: CASSPSGDTDTQYF.

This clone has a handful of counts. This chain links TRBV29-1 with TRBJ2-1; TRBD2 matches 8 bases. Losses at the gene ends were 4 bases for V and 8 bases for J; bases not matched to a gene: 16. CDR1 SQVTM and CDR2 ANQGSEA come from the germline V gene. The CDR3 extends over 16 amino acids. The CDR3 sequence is CSVVGGSGGRPDEQFF. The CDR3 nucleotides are TGCAGCGTTGTAGGGGGATCGGGGGGGCGCCCGGATGAGCAGTTCTTC.

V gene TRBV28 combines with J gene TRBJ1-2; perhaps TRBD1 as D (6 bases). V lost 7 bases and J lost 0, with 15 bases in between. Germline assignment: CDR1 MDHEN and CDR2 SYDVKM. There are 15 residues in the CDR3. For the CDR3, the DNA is TGTGCCAGCACCCAACGGGGGCTTTCTAACTATGGCTACACCTTC. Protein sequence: CASTQRGLSNYGYTF.

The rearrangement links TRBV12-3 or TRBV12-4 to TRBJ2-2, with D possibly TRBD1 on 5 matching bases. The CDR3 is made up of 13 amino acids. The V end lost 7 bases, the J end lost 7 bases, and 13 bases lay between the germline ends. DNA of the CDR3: TGTGCCAGCACCACCCCAGGGAACGGGGAGCTGTTTTTT. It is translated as CASTTPGNGELFF.

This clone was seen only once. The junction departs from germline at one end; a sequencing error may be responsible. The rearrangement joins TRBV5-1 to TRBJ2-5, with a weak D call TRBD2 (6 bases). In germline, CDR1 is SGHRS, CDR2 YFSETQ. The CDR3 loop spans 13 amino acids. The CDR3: CASRLGLQETQYF. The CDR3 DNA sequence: TGCGCCAGCCGCTTGGGACTTCAAGAGACCCAGTACTTC.

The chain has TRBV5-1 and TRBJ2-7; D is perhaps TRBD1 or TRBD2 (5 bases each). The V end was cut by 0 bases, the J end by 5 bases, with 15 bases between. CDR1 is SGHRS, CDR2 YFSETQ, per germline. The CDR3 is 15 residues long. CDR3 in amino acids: CASSLADAGRDEQYV. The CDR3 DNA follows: TGCGCCAGCAGCTTGGCGGATGCAGGGAGAGACGAGCAGTACGTC.